These 30 T cell receptor beta chains were all obtained from the same sample, sequenced in a study of CD4 T cells in relation to SARS-CoV-2 and coronaviruses. Assay: immunoSEQ multiplex PCR; the TCRdb copy retains only in-frame clones and omits some. There are approximately 20,000 clones in the sample; about 70% occur only once, and over 10% lies in the top ten. Before the COVID-19 pandemic, during about 2011-2019, CD4+ T cells were taken from unexposed donors. The cells were cultured for roughly 11 days before CD4+ T cells were isolated. These receptors' targets are unknown. The sequencing sample was made of CD4+ T cells from PBMCs, cultured in vitro. These receptors were collected from a human donor in good health.

V and J are TRBV4-1 and TRBJ2-1; 7 nucleotides agree with TRBD1. The CDR3 spans 15 residues. Unmatched junction bases numbered 5, after V lost 2 bases and J lost 4 bases. The germline V gene encodes CDR1 MGHRA and CDR2 YSYEKL. The CDR3 coding sequence is TGCGCCAGCAGCCAAACCGGGACAGCTTACAATGAGCAGTTCTTC. This encodes CASSQTGTAYNEQFF.

The chain is built from TRBV19 and TRBJ2-5; 8 nucleotides match TRBD2. With V trimmed by 1 base and J by 5 bases, 12 bases remained unmatched. Germline-derived CDR1 and CDR2 are LNHDA and SQIVND (reference sequence). The CDR3 is made up of 17 amino acids. The CDR3 DNA follows: TGTGCCAGTAGTATAGGGACACTAGCGGCGAGTCCCGAGACCCAGTACTTC. As protein: CASSIGTLAASPETQYF. The variable domain in full, with the rest retrieved from reference TRBV19 and TRBJ2-5, is DGGITQSPKYLFRKEGQNVTLSCEQNLNHDAMYWYRQDPGQGLRLIYYSQIVNDFQKGDIAEGYSVSREKKESFPLTVTSAQKNPTAFYLCASSIGTLAASPETQYFGPGTRLLVL.

The chain combines TRBV10-3 with TRBJ2-1, with 9 nucleotides matching TRBD2. Trimming cost V 10 bases and J 8 bases; bases outside gene matches: 15. Germline V gives CDR1 ENHRY, CDR2 SYGVKD. The CDR3 totals 15 residues. The CDR3 nucleotides read TGTGCCACCGGAACGGCGGGAGGGGCCCTCGATGAGCAGTTCTTC. It yields the protein CATGTAGGALDEQFF.

The rearrangement joins TRBV5-3 to TRBJ2-1, with 10 bases identical to TRBD2. TRBV5-3 is annotated as an ORF whose role is uncertain. After removal of 3 bases from V and 9 bases from J, the junction contained 9 bases not matched to a gene. This CDR3 is 15 amino acids long. DNA for the CDR3: TGTGCCAGAAGCTCTCCCAGCGGGGGGGCGTTTGAGCAGTTCTTC. This gives the protein CARSSPSGGAFEQFF.

The chain combines TRBV5-5 with TRBJ2-3; D remains ambiguous. Trimming removed 0 bases at V and 6 bases at J, with 14 bases between. Germline CDR1 is SGHKS and CDR2 is YYEKEE (reference sequence). This CDR3 is 15 amino acids long. In DNA form, the CDR3 reads TGTGCCAGCAGCTTGGGAGGTATACTCTCGGATACGCAGTATTTT. It translates to CASSLGGILSDTQYF.

The J gene is TRBJ1-6, the V gene TRBV2, with unresolved D. CDR1 is SNHLY, CDR2 FYNNEI, per germline. This CDR3 is built from 16 residues. Trimming took 4 bases from V and 10 from J, leaving 20 bases between them. Here the CDR3 DNA reads TGTGCCAGCAGTGCGGTCCGAGTTGTAACCGGGTCACCCCTCCACTTT. It encodes CASSAVRVVTGSPLHF.

This rearrangement joins TRBV7-9 to TRBJ2-3; no reliable D call. This CDR3 comprises 13 residues. The V and J ends lost 4 bases and 11 bases respectively, with 16 bases between them. Germline-derived CDR1 and CDR2 are SEHNR and FQNEAQ (reference sequence). Here the CDR3 reads CASSSFVQTQQYF. CDR3 DNA sequence: TGTGCCAGCAGCTCCTTTGTCCAGACTCAGCAGTATTTT.

The chain combines TRBV5-1 with TRBJ2-5, with 11 bases lining up with TRBD2. There are 17 residues in the CDR3. From germline, CDR1 is SGHRS and CDR2 YFSETQ. V lost 4 bases, J lost 1 base, and 9 bases stayed unmatched. In DNA, the CDR3 is TGCGCCAGCAGCAGAAACATAGCGGGAGGGCCCCAAGAGACCCAGTACTTC. Protein: CASSRNIAGGPQETQYF.

The chain links TRBV7-3 to TRBJ2-2; 9 nucleotides agree with TRBD2. J was trimmed by 7 bases and V by 5 bases; bases with no gene match: 14. This CDR3 comprises 17 residues. The germline gives CDR1 SGHTA, CDR2 FQGTGA. The CDR3 DNA follows: TGTGCCAGCAGCCGAAACCTAGCGGGGTATGACGGCGGGGAGCTGTTTTTT. Amino acid sequence: CASSRNLAGYDGGELFF.

The gene calls are TRBV5-1 and TRBJ1-2; tentatively, D is TRBD1 (5 bases). The CDR3 loop spans 16 amino acids. V gave up 3 bases and J gave up 6 bases, with 21 bases separating them. The germline gives CDR1 SGHRS, CDR2 YFSETQ. The CDR3 sequence is CASSSTGTTNIHGYTF. The CDR3 DNA reads as TGCGCCAGCAGCTCCACCGGGACCACAAATATTCATGGCTACACCTTC.

The chain couples TRBV9 to TRBJ2-1, with TRBD2 matching over 12 bases. This CDR3 spans 18 amino acids. V was clipped by 4 bases and J by 0 bases; unmatched bases: 8. The germline gives CDR1 SGDLS, CDR2 YYNGEE. The CDR3 DNA reads TGTGCCAGCAGCAAATGGACTAGCGGGATACCCTCCTACAATGAGCAGTTCTTC. The encoded protein is CASSKWTSGIPSYNEQFF. Looking up the rest from reference TRBV9 and TRBJ2-1 gives the full variable domain: DSGVTQTPKHLITATGQRVTLRCSPRSGDLSVYWYQQSLDQGLQFLIQYYNGEERAKGNILERFSAQQFPDLHSELNLSSLELGDSALYFCASSKWTSGIPSYNEQFFGPGTRLTVL.

DNA of the CDR3: TGCAGTGCTAGTAATAGCGGACAGGACTTGAATTCACCCCTCCACTTT. Its protein is CSASNSGQDLNSPLHF. The chain uses TRBV20-1 and TRBJ1-6; the match to TRBD1 covers 7 bases. Losses at the gene ends were 3 bases for V and 7 bases for J; bases not matched to a gene: 12. CDR1 is DFQATT, CDR2 SNEGSKA, per germline (reference sequence). The CDR3 has 16 amino acids.

This chain joins TRBV28 and TRBJ1-5, with D hard to call. This CDR3 comprises 11 residues. V lost 6 bases, J lost 6 bases, and 6 bases lay in between. Germline assignment: CDR1 MDHEN and CDR2 SYDVKM. In DNA, the CDR3 is TGTGCCAGCAGCCGAAGTCAGCCCCAGCATTTT. Translating it yields CASSRSQPQHF. Complete variable domain (other parts from reference TRBV28 and TRBJ1-5): DVKVTQSSRYLVKRTGEKVFLECVQDMDHENMFWYRQDPGLGLRLIYFSYDVKMKEKGDIPEGYSVSREKKERFSLILESASTNQTSMYLCASSRSQPQHFGDGTRLSIL.

This sequence joins TRBV19 and TRBJ2-3; 13 positions agree with TRBD2. Germline CDR1 is LNHDA and CDR2 is SQIVND (reference sequence). The ends lost 4 bases at V and 6 bases at J; junction bases unmatched: 10. The CDR3 length is 17 residues. The CDR3 DNA follows: TGTGCCAGTAGTACCCCTTGGACTAGCGGGAGTACGGATACGCAGTATTTT. Amino acids: CASSTPWTSGSTDTQYF.

This chain joins TRBV2 and TRBJ2-2; 12 bases fit TRBD1. Germline CDR1 and CDR2: SNHLY and FYNNEI. The CDR3 covers 17 residues. J lost 5 bases, V lost 6 bases, and 10 bases had no gene match. DNA for the CDR3: TGTGCCAGCAGCGCCCGGGACAGGGGGCATAGGACCGGGGAGCTGTTTTTT. Protein product: CASSARDRGHRTGELFF.

This clone has only one observation. The rearrangement links TRBV29-1 to TRBJ2-1, with D perhaps TRBD2 (6 bases). V lost 2 bases to trimming and J lost 4 bases, with 15 bases between them. The CDR3 is made up of 15 amino acids. From germline, CDR1 is SQVTM and CDR2 ANQGSEA. The CDR3 spells CSVERGVDPYNEQFF. The CDR3 DNA reads as TGCAGCGTTGAACGCGGGGTCGATCCTTACAATGAGCAGTTCTTC.

This clone was detected only a few times. This chain connects TRBV30 to TRBJ1-5; perhaps TRBD1 as D (5 bases). Germline CDR1 reads GTSNPN; CDR2 reads SVGIG (reference sequence). Deletions cut 6 bases from V and 5 bases from J, with 17 bases between. This CDR3 has 14 amino acids. The CDR3 nucleotides are TGTGCCTGCCCCTGTGGGGACGTCGATCAGCCCCAGCATTTT. This sequence encodes CACPCGDVDQPQHF.

The V and J genes are TRBV18 and TRBJ2-7; TRBD2 aligns across 13 bases. This CDR3 contains 16 residues. Trimming removed 3 bases from V and 3 bases from J; junction bases left unmatched: 5. Germline CDR1 is KGHSH and CDR2 is LQKENI. The CDR3 is CASSPGLAGANYEQYF. The CDR3 DNA is TGTGCCAGCTCACCCGGACTAGCGGGAGCAAACTACGAGCAGTACTTC. Filled out from reference TRBV18 and TRBJ2-7, the complete variable domain reads NAGVMQNPRHLVRRRGQEARLRCSPMKGHSHVYWYRQLPEEGLKFMVYLQKENIIDESGMPKERFSAEFPKEGPSILRIQQVVRGDSAAYFCASSPGLAGANYEQYFGPGTRLTVT.

This chain connects TRBV5-8 to TRBJ2-1, with 8 bases lining up with TRBD2. There are 13 residues in the CDR3. The J segment lost 7 bases and the V segment lost 0 bases, leaving 0 bases of the junction unmatched. Germline loops: CDR1 SGHTS, CDR2 YDEGEE. The CDR3 DNA is TGTGCCAGCAGCTTGGGCGGGAGGAATGAGCAGTTCTTC. This gives the protein CASSLGGRNEQFF.

This clone was detected only once. V and J are TRBV24-1 and TRBJ2-5; TRBD2 matches 7 bases. Looked up from germline, CDR1 is KGHDR and CDR2 is SFDVKD. V shed 0 bases and J 4 bases; nucleotides not matched to a gene: 10. The CDR3 is 17 amino acids. The DNA for the CDR3 is TGTGCCACCAGTGATTTGCCGTGGCGCGGGGGTGGAGAGACCCAGTACTTC. This gives the protein CATSDLPWRGGGETQYF.

The chain links TRBV7-3 to TRBJ2-7; D gene unclear. Per germline, CDR1 SGHTA and CDR2 FQGTGA. V was shortened by 2 bases and J by 5 bases, with 7 bases between the two germline ends. This CDR3 spans 12 amino acids. CDR3 sequence reads: CASSLRWDEQYF. CDR3 nucleotides: TGTGCCAGCAGCTTACGGTGGGACGAGCAGTACTTC.

This clone appeared a few times. V gene TRBV2 combines with J gene TRBJ2-7; D is possibly TRBD1 (6 bases). CDR3 length: 13 residues. The V end was cut by 6 bases, the J end by 6 bases, with 15 bases between. Germline V gene data show CDR1 as SNHLY and CDR2 as FYNNEI. This chain's CDR3 is CASRATGPGEQYF. CDR3 nucleotides: TGTGCCAGCAGGGCCACAGGGCCCGGCGAGCAGTACTTC.

The gene calls are TRBV5-8 and TRBJ2-3, with TRBD1 matching 7 bases. This CDR3 has 15 amino acids. The V gene's germline CDR1 is SGHTS and CDR2 YDEGEE. The V and J ends lost 4 bases and 3 bases, in that order; junction bases with no gene match: 8. The DNA of the CDR3 is TGTGCCAGCAGCCCCTCGACAGGGTGGACAGATACGCAGTATTTT. Encoded protein: CASSPSTGWTDTQYF.

This clone was detected only once. The V call is TRBV5-6, the J call TRBJ2-2, with 16 nucleotides matching TRBD2. V was pared by 4 bases and J by 8 bases, with 5 bases of the junction left unmatched. Germline values: CDR1 SGHDT, CDR2 YYEEEE. CDR3 length: 16 residues. The CDR3 region has the DNA TGTGCCAGCAGCCCGGGACTAGCGGGAGGGCAGGGGGAGCTGTTTTTT. Translation: CASSPGLAGGQGELFF. Full variable domain (rest looked up from reference TRBV5-6 and TRBJ2-2): DAGVTQSPTHLIKTRGQQVTLRCSPKSGHDTVSWYQQALGQGPQFIFQYYEEEERQRGNFPDRFSGHQFPNYSSELNVNALLLGDSALYLCASSPGLAGGQGELFFGEGSRLTVL.

The chain uses TRBV5-5 and TRBJ1-1; possible D gene TRBD1, 5 bases. The V gene's germline CDR1 is SGHKS and CDR2 YYEKEE (reference sequence). Deletions cut 3 bases from V and 7 bases from J, with 10 bases between. The CDR3 is 12 residues long. The DNA for the CDR3 is TGTGCCAGCAGCTGGGACCTAGGTGAAGCTTTCTTT. Translating gives CASSWDLGEAFF.

The chain recombines TRBV19 with TRBJ1-2, with TRBD1 matching over 7 bases. The CDR3 totals 14 residues. CDR1 LNHDA and CDR2 SQIVND come from the germline V gene (reference sequence). V lost 3 bases, J lost 4 bases, and 5 bases stayed unmatched. CDR3 in amino acids: CASSILRGSYGYTF. Written as DNA, the CDR3 is TGTGCCAGTAGTATCCTCAGGGGGAGCTATGGCTACACCTTC.

This clone was counted only a few times. The chain combines TRBV5-1 with TRBJ2-2, with 7 positions matching TRBD1. CDR3 length: 15 residues. Looked up from germline, CDR1 is SGHRS and CDR2 is YFSETQ. With 6 bases clipped from V and 3 bases from J, the junction kept 8 bases outside the gene matches. The CDR3 coding sequence is TGCGCCAGCACCCTTGACAGGGCTCACACCGGGGAGCTGTTTTTT. Protein product: CASTLDRAHTGELFF.

V gene TRBV12-3 or TRBV12-4 combines with J gene TRBJ1-5, with D unresolved. The CDR3 sequence is 11 residues long. V was clipped by 5 bases and J by 7 bases, with 6 bases between them. CDR3 bases: TGTGCCAGCAGTATAAGGCAGCCCCAGCATTTT. Protein sequence: CASSIRQPQHF.

This chain joins TRBV3-1 (or the pseudogene TRBV3-2) and TRBJ2-2; D is unclear. The germline CDR1 and CDR2 sequences are LGHDT and YNNKEL (reference sequence). CDR3 length: 14 amino acids. V was cut by 1 base and J by 7 bases, with 10 bases left in between. Here the CDR3 DNA reads TGTGCCAGCAGCCAAGCCCCAGGAGACGGGGAGCTGTTTTTT. Encoded protein: CASSQAPGDGELFF.

The rearrangement links TRBV5-1 to TRBJ2-5; 7 nucleotides match TRBD1. Germline assignment: CDR1 SGHRS and CDR2 YFSETQ. The CDR3 extends over 15 amino acids. V shed 6 bases, J shed 3 bases, and the junction held 11 bases outside the gene matches. The DNA of the CDR3 is TGCGCCAGCACCGCCGGGACAGTTTTAAAAGAGACCCAGTACTTC. As protein: CASTAGTVLKETQYF.